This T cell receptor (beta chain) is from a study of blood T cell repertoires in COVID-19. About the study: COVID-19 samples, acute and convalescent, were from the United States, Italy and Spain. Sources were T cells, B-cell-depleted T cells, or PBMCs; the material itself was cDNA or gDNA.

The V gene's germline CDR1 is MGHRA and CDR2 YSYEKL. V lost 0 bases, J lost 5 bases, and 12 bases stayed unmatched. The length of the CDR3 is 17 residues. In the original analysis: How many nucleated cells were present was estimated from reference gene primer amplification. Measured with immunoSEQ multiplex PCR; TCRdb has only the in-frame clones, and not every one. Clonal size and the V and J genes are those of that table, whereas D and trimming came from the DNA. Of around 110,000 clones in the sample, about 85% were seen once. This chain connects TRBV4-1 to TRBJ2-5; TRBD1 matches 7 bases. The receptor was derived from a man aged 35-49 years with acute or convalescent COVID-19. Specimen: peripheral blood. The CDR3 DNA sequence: TGCGCCAGCAGCCAAGATCCCCCCGGGACAGAAGGGGAGACCCAGTACTTC. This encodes CASSQDPPGTEGETQYF.